This TCR beta chain was captured in a study of CD8+CD57+ T cells in acquired aplastic anemia. Study outcomes and limitations: No significant difference in CD8+ Simpson's diversity was found between patients and controls.

Sequencing involved patients with CD8+CD57+ cell expansion previously shown by flow cytometry. Profiling of TCR beta VDJ combinations and CDR3 sequences used genomic DNA as template. TCRdb fed the reads into MiXCR, producing one record per CDR3 protein. The table shows roughly 150,000 distinct CDR3 sequences, with less than 60% occurring only once. In the case of this clonotype: The antigen is not known.

Germline CDR1 reads ENHRY; CDR2 reads SYGVKD. Trimming stripped 0 bases from V and 11 bases from J, with 19 bases between. CDR3 length: 15 residues. V gene TRBV10-3 combines with J gene TRBJ1-1; unclear D gene. The receptor's source is a human donor with aplastic anemia. Sequenced sample: sorted CD4+, CD8+, or CD8+CD57+ T cells (not recorded which) from PBMCs. Here the CDR3 DNA reads TGTGCCATCAGTGAGTCGGGTCGTCTCGGATCGTTGGCTTTCTTT. Translating gives CAISESGRLGSLAFF.